Shown below are 10 T cell receptor beta chains from a single sample sequenced in a study of CD4 T cells in relation to SARS-CoV-2 and coronaviruses. No antigen has been identified for these receptors. Unexposed donor CD4+ T cells date from about 2011-2019, before the COVID-19 pandemic. The cells were cultured for about ten days before CD4+ T cells were isolated. Here immunoSEQ multiplex PCR was the method, and the copy in TCRdb shows in-frame clones only, minus some. The sample has 25,000 to 30,000 clones; more than 75% are singletons. Sample: CD4+ T cells from PBMCs, cultured in vitro. The receptors were gathered from a human donor in good health.

CDR3 nucleotide sequence: TGTGCCAGCAGCTTCACCGGGACAGAAAACATTCAGTACTTC. It yields the protein CASSFTGTENIQYF. V usage is TRBV5-4 and J usage is TRBJ2-4, with 7 nucleotides matching TRBD1. The germline V gene has CDR1 SGHNT and CDR2 YYREEE (reference sequence). V lost 2 bases, J lost 5 bases, and 4 bases stayed unmatched. This CDR3 is built from 14 residues.

This clone came up a few times. V gene TRBV7-2 combines with J gene TRBJ1-6; 10 nucleotides match TRBD1. The CDR3 totals 15 residues. V lost 3 bases to trimming and J lost 7 bases; unmatched junction nucleotides: 3. The germline V gene has CDR1 SGHTA and CDR2 FQGNSA. The DNA for the CDR3 is TGTGCCAGCAGCTTGGACAGGGGGACAAATTCACCCCTCCACTTT. This sequence encodes CASSLDRGTNSPLHF.

The rearrangement uses TRBV28 and TRBJ1-6, with TRBD1 as a possible D gene (5 bases). The CDR3 spans 13 residues. V gave up 5 bases and J gave up 7 bases, with 9 bases separating them. Germline assignment: CDR1 MDHEN and CDR2 SYDVKM. The CDR3 is CASSLYRNSPLHF. CDR3 DNA sequence: TGTGCCAGCAGTCTTTACAGGAATTCACCCCTCCACTTT.

The chain has TRBV10-3 and TRBJ2-6, with D perhaps given as TRBD1 or TRBD2 (5 bases each). Germline-derived CDR1 and CDR2 are ENHRY and SYGVKD. This CDR3 has 15 residues. Trimming took 8 bases from V and 0 from J, leaving 11 bases between them. This chain's CDR3 is CAIGGDSSGANVLTF. CDR3 DNA sequence: TGTGCCATCGGAGGAGACAGCTCTGGGGCCAACGTCCTGACTTTC.

This rearrangement joins TRBV4-3 to TRBJ1-6; possibly TRBD1 for D (6 bases). V lost 5 bases, J lost 10 bases, and 12 bases lay in between. This CDR3 is 13 amino acids long. CDR1 and CDR2 from the germline V gene are LGHNA and YSLEER. The DNA for the CDR3 is TGCGCCAGCAGCTTCCGGGACAACTCACCCCTCCACTTT. Translation gives CASSFRDNSPLHF.

The sample holds one count of this clone. V usage is TRBV5-1 and J usage is TRBJ2-1; D not resolved. Germline V gene sequence: CDR1 SGHRS, CDR2 YFSETQ. CDR3 length equals 12 residues. V was pared by 4 bases and J by 7 bases, with 9 bases between. The CDR3: CASSPPGNEQFF. CDR3 nucleotides: TGCGCCAGCAGCCCACCCGGGAATGAGCAGTTCTTC.

The CDR3 is CASSANQTGFVPDTQYF. In nucleotides, the CDR3 is TGTGCCAGCAGCGCCAATCAGACAGGGTTCGTTCCAGATACGCAGTATTTT. The chain uses TRBV3-1 (or the pseudogene TRBV3-2) and TRBJ2-3; the match to TRBD1 covers 7 bases. With V trimmed by 5 bases and J by 4 bases, 15 bases remained unmatched. This CDR3 is built from 17 residues. Germline values: CDR1 LGHDT, CDR2 YNNKEL (reference sequence).

The chain has TRBV4-2 and TRBJ2-1; D gene uncertain. The CDR3 is 13 amino acids. Trimming removed 0 bases at V and 8 bases at J, with 8 bases between. In germline, CDR1 is LGHNA, CDR2 YNFKEQ. For the CDR3, the DNA is TGTGCCAGCAGCCAAGATCTTTCCTATGAGCAGTTCTTC. Its protein is CASSQDLSYEQFF.

This sequence joins TRBV4-3 and TRBJ2-3, with 12 bases identical to TRBD2. The germline CDR1 and CDR2 sequences are LGHNA and YSLEER. Unmatched junction bases numbered 11, after V lost 4 bases and J lost 6 bases. The CDR3 consists of 17 residues. The DNA for the CDR3 is TGCGCCAGCAGCCCCAGGAAGACTAGCGGGAGTATGGATACGCAGTATTTT. Its translation is CASSPRKTSGSMDTQYF.

The chain has TRBV27 and TRBJ1-4; maybe TRBD1 (5 bases). Trimming left V 2 bases short and J 0 bases short, with 13 bases between. Germline loops: CDR1 MNHEY, CDR2 SMNVEV (reference sequence). The CDR3 runs 17 residues. CDR3: CASSLADIWATNEKLFF. In nucleotides, the CDR3 is TGTGCCAGCAGTTTAGCGGACATTTGGGCAACTAATGAAAAACTGTTTTTT.